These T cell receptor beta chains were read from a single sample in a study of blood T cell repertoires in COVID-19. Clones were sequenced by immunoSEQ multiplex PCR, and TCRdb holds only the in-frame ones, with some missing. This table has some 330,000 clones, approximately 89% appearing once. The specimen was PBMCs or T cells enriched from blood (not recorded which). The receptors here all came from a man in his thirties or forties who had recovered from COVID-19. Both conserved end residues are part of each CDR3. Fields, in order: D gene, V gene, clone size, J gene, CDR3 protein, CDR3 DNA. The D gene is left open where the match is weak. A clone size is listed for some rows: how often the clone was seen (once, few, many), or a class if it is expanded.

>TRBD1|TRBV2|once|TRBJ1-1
CASGKTGVANTEAFF
TGTGCCAGCGGGAAGACAGGGGTCGCGAACACTGAAGCTTTCTTT
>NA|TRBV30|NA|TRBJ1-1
CAWSHETEAFF
TGTGCCTGGAGCCATGAGACTGAAGCTTTCTTT
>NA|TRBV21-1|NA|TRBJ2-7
CASSSGKPYEQYF
TGTGCCAGCAGCAGCGGCAAGCCCTACGAGCAGTACTTC
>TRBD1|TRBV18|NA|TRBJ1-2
CASSPQGTGDNYGYTF
TGTGCCAGCTCACCACAGGGGACAGGGGATAACTATGGCTACACCTTC
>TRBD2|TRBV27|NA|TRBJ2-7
CASSLGLAGGYLYEQYF
TGTGCCAGCAGTCTGGGACTAGCGGGGGGCTACCTCTACGAGCAGTACTTC
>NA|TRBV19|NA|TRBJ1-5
CASSIVRDSNQPQHF
TGTGCCAGTAGTATTGTCAGGGATAGCAATCAGCCCCAGCATTTT
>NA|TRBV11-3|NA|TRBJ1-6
CASSLDQTDKAPSSSGLF
TGTGCCAGCAGCTTAGATCAGACCGACAAAGCCCCCTCTTCCAGCGGGCTCTTT
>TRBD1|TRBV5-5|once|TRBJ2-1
CASSFGDRGILGEQFF
TGTGCCAGCAGCTTCGGGGACAGGGGCATTTTAGGTGAGCAGTTCTTC
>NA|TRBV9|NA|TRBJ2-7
CASSVGGGVGSYEQYF
TGTGCCAGCAGCGTAGGCGGCGGGGTTGGTTCCTACGAGCAGTACTTC
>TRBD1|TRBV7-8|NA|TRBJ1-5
CASSPDRARYSNQPQHF
TGTGCCAGCAGCCCCGACAGGGCGCGGTATAGCAATCAGCCCCAGCATTTT
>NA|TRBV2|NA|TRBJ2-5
CAIRQQETQYF
TGTGCCATCCGACAGCAAGAGACCCAGTACTTC
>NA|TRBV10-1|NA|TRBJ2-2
CASSPRARINTGELFF
TGCGCCAGCAGCCCGAGGGCCAGAATTAACACCGGGGAGCTGTTTTTT
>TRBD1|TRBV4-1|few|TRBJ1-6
CASSQDTGGDSPLHF
TGCGCCAGCAGCCAAGATACAGGGGGAGATTCACCCCTCCACTTT
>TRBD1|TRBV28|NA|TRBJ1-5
CASSASTGTGGNQPQHF
TGTGCCAGCAGTGCGTCAACCGGGACAGGGGGTAATCAGCCCCAGCATTTT
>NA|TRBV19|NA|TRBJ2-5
CASSNRPGETQYF
TGTGCCAGTAGTAATCGACCGGGAGAGACCCAGTACTTC
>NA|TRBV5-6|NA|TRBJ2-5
CASSLGLETQETQYF
TGTGCCAGCAGCTTGGGTCTGGAGACCCAAGAGACCCAGTACTTC
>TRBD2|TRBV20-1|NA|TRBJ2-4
CSASHPPSGGHIIQYF
TGCAGTGCCAGTCACCCCCCTTCGGGGGGGCATATCATTCAGTACTTC
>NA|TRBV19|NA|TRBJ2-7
CASSAGQTYEQYF
TGTGCCAGTAGTGCGGGACAGACCTACGAGCAGTACTTC
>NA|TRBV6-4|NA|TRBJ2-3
CASSEQAWGTDTQYF
TGTGCCAGCAGTGAACAGGCCTGGGGCACAGATACGCAGTATTTT
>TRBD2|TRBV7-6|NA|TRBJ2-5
CASSYTSGGTTETQYF
TGTGCCAGCAGCTATACTAGCGGGGGGACTACAGAGACCCAGTACTTC
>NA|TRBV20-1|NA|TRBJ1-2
CSASRTVDYGYTF
TGCAGTGCTAGTCGAACGGTAGACTATGGCTACACCTTC
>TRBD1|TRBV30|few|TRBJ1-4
CAWSGGQEAEKLFF
TGTGCCTGGAGTGGCGGACAGGAGGCTGAAAAACTGTTTTTT
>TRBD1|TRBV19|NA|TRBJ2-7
CASSHTGTGDYEQYF
TGTGCCAGTAGCCACACCGGGACAGGAGACTACGAGCAGTACTTC
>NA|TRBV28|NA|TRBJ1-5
CASSLQQGFTASQPQHF
TGTGCCAGCAGTTTGCAACAGGGTTTTACAGCGTCTCAGCCCCAGCATTTT
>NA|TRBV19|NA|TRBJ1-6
CASSIAAQGINSPLHF
TGTGCCAGTAGTATAGCTGCGCAGGGGATAAATTCACCCCTCCACTTT
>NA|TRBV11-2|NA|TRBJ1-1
CASSLYGGETEAFF
TGTGCCAGCAGCTTATACGGAGGAGAGACTGAAGCTTTCTTT
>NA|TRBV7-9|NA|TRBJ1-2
CASSSSNYGYTF
TGTGCCAGCAGCTCTTCGAACTATGGCTACACCTTC
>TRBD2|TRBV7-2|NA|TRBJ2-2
CASSLSLAGALRAGELFF
TGTGCCAGCAGCTTAAGTCTAGCGGGGGCCCTCAGGGCCGGGGAGCTGTTTTTT
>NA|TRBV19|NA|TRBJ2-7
CASSPGTSSEQYF
TGTGCCAGTAGTCCAGGGACTTCCTCCGAGCAGTACTTC
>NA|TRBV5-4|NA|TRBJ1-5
CASSLGGEGQPQHF
TGTGCCAGCAGCCTTGGGGGGGAGGGTCAGCCCCAGCATTTT
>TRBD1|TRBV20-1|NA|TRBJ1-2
CSASIAGTGGGYTF
TGCAGTGCTAGTATTGCCGGGACAGGGGGTGGCTACACCTTC
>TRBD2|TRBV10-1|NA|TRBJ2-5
CASPGGPAGVQETQYF
TGCGCCAGCCCAGGAGGTCCAGCGGGGGTTCAAGAGACCCAGTACTTC
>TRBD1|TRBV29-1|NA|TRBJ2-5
CSTTGTGVLETQYF
TGCAGCACGACCGGGACAGGCGTCCTAGAGACCCAGTACTTC
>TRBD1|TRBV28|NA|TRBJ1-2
CASSEDRGPSGYTF
TGTGCCAGCAGCGAAGACAGGGGGCCTTCTGGCTACACCTTC
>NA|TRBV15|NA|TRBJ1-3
CATSRVQGNTIYF
TGTGCCACCAGCAGGGTACAGGGAAACACCATATATTTT
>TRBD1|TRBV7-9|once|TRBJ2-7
CASSSSRGREVEQYF
TGTGCCAGCAGCTCTTCCAGGGGGCGCGAGGTCGAGCAGTACTTC
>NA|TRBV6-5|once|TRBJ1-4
CASRLKDTGGEKLFF
TGTGCCAGCAGGCTGAAGGACACCGGGGGTGAAAAACTGTTTTTT
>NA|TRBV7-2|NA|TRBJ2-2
CASSLAFGQANTGELFF
TGTGCCAGCAGCTTAGCGTTTGGGCAAGCTAACACCGGGGAGCTGTTTTTT
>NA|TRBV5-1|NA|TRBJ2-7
CASSSLTGYEQYF
TGCGCCAGCAGCTCCTTGACAGGTTACGAGCAGTACTTC
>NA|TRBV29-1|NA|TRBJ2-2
CSVDPGHTGELFF
TGCAGCGTTGACCCAGGGCACACCGGGGAGCTGTTTTTT
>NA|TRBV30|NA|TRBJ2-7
CAWTLKGGSYEQYF
TGTGCCTGGACGCTGAAAGGGGGTTCCTACGAGCAGTACTTC
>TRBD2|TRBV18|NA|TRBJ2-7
CASSPGLTTYEQYF
TGTGCCAGCTCACCGGGACTAACCACCTACGAGCAGTACTTC
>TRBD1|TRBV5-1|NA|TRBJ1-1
CASSTLTGGTEAFF
TGCGCCAGCAGCACCCTGACAGGGGGCACCGAAGCTTTCTTT
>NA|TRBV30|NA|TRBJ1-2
CAWMVAGPLHAF
TGTGCCTGGATGGTGGCAGGCCCTCTTCATGCCTTC
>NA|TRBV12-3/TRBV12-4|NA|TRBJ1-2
CASSLRTGYGYTF
TGTGCCAGCAGTCTCCGAACGGGTTATGGCTACACCTTC
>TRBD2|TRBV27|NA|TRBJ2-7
CASSDGGDEQYF
TGTGCCAGCAGTGATGGGGGGGACGAGCAGTACTTC
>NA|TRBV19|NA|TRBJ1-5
CATDAGVAFSNQPQHF
TGTGCCACCGACGCGGGAGTTGCCTTTAGCAATCAGCCCCAGCATTTT
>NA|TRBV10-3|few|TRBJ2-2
CAITPRGGGTGELFF
TGTGCCATCACCCCCAGGGGCGGCGGCACCGGGGAGCTGTTTTTT
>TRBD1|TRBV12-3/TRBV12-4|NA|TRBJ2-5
CASSTYRGETQYF
TGTGCCAGCAGTACATACAGGGGAGAGACCCAGTACTTC
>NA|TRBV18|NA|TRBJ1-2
CASSRSSYGYTF
TGTGCCAGCTCAAGGAGTAGCTATGGCTACACCTTC
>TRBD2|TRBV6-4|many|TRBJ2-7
CASSSGTSAEQYF
TGTGCCAGCAGTTCCGGGACTAGCGCCGAGCAGTACTTC
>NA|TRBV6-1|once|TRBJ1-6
CASSEYGSTNNSPLHF
TGTGCCAGCAGTGAATATGGCAGCACTAATAATTCACCCCTCCACTTT
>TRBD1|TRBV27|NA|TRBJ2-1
CASSEDRGISFGPYNEQFF
TGTGCCAGCAGCGAGGACAGGGGGATTTCATTTGGACCATACAATGAGCAGTTCTTC
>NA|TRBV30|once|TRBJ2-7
CAWSGRVQYF
TGTGCCTGGAGTGGGAGAGTGCAGTACTTC
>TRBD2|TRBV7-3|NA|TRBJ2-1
CASSYLAGAPNEQFF
TGTGCCAGCAGTTATCTAGCGGGGGCACCAAATGAGCAGTTCTTC